The 27 T cell receptor beta chains reported below all come from one sample, sequenced in a study of T cell responses to AZD1222 COVID-19 vaccine. Libraries were prepared by immunoSEQ multiplex PCR; TCRdb keeps only in-frame clonotypes and omits some of them. The sample comprises around 100,000 clones, about 88% of which are singletons, and around 2% rests with the top ten. The material was peripheral blood, obtained on day 0 of AZD1222 vaccination. The receptor source for this set is an adult in good health.

This clone showed up just once. The J gene is TRBJ2-1, the V gene TRBV19; 8 bases line up with TRBD2. The CDR3 consists of 15 residues. V lost 4 bases to trimming and J lost 9 bases; unmatched junction nucleotides: 11. Germline V gene data show CDR1 as LNHDA and CDR2 as SQIVND (reference sequence). The CDR3 DNA is TGTGCCAGTAGTACCCTCCCAGCGGGAGAGGGTGAGCAGTTCTTC. It codes for CASSTLPAGEGEQFF.

The rearrangement uses TRBV5-1 and TRBJ2-5, with 8 bases that match TRBD1. The CDR3 totals 15 residues. Germline V gives CDR1 SGHRS, CDR2 YFSETQ. V was clipped by 4 bases and J by 5 bases; unmatched bases: 10. The CDR3 coding sequence is TGCGCCAGCAGCCTGACAGGGGTCCCCGGTGAGACCCAGTACTTC. Translating gives CASSLTGVPGETQYF.

The chain is built from TRBV27 and TRBJ1-5; D is unclear. This CDR3 has 15 residues. From germline, CDR1 is MNHEY and CDR2 SMNVEV (reference sequence). Trimming took off 5 bases at V and 0 bases at J, with 11 bases between the two ends. The CDR3 spells CASSRTSYSNQPQHF. CDR3 DNA sequence: TGTGCCAGCAGTCGGACTAGTTATAGCAATCAGCCCCAGCATTTT.

The chain joins TRBV5-5 to TRBJ1-3; D is unclear. V lost 2 bases and J lost 5, with 17 bases in between. Germline values: CDR1 SGHKS, CDR2 YYEKEE (reference sequence). The CDR3 is made up of 16 amino acids. Here the CDR3 reads CASSFTTPRLRNTIYF. CDR3 in DNA: TGTGCCAGCAGCTTTACGACTCCCAGGCTAAGAAACACCATATATTTT.

In its sample, this clone was seen once. The J gene is TRBJ2-1, the V gene TRBV4-2, with unresolved D. Germline V gene sequence: CDR1 LGHNA, CDR2 YNFKEQ. The CDR3 covers 17 residues. V was shortened by 0 bases and J by 7 bases, with 19 bases between the two germline ends. This CDR3 reads CASSQDLGGKVGNEQFF. The CDR3 DNA follows: TGTGCCAGCAGCCAAGATCTCGGCGGCAAGGTGGGAAATGAGCAGTTCTTC.

The CDR3 DNA is TGTGCCAGCAGTTCCCCCGGCGGGGCCTCCTACGAGCAGTACTTC. This sequence encodes CASSSPGGASYEQYF. This sequence joins TRBV27 and TRBJ2-7; D perhaps matches TRBD2 (6 bases). Germline-derived CDR1 and CDR2 are MNHEY and SMNVEV (reference sequence). This CDR3 spans 15 amino acids. V lost 4 bases and J lost 0, with 13 bases in between.

This clone was observed a single time. This rearrangement joins TRBV3-1 (or the pseudogene TRBV3-2) to TRBJ2-7; a weak D match, TRBD2 (7 bases). Germline lookup yields CDR1 LGHDT and CDR2 YNNKEL (reference sequence). V lost 4 bases and J lost 0, with 13 bases in between. This CDR3 region has 15 residues. The CDR3: CASSRGAGDSYEQYF. The CDR3, as DNA: TGTGCCAGCAGCCGGGGGGCGGGAGACTCCTACGAGCAGTACTTC.

This clone was recorded a few times. The chain combines TRBV9 with TRBJ1-5, with 7 bases that match TRBD1. The ends lost 4 bases at V and 6 bases at J; junction bases unmatched: 4. Germline V gene data show CDR1 as SGDLS and CDR2 as YYNGEE. The CDR3 runs 13 residues. The CDR3 sequence: CASSRGLSQPQHF. The CDR3 coding sequence is TGTGCCAGCAGCAGGGGGCTGAGTCAGCCCCAGCATTTT.

The rearrangement links TRBV11-2 to TRBJ2-1; 7 nucleotides line up with TRBD1. V shed 4 bases, J shed 5 bases, and the junction held 8 bases outside the gene matches. The CDR3 totals 15 residues. CDR1 is SGHAT and CDR2 is FQNNGV in the germline V gene. This CDR3 is CASSSLRGRNNEQFF. The CDR3 nucleotides read TGTGCCAGCAGCTCCCTAAGGGGGCGGAACAATGAGCAGTTCTTC.

The chain employs TRBV29-1 and TRBJ2-2; TRBD1 matches 11 bases. The V segment lost 7 bases and the J segment 6 bases; nucleotides outside the gene matches: 7. Per germline, CDR1 SQVTM and CDR2 ANQGSEA. This CDR3 has 14 residues. CDR3 DNA: TGCAGCGGTTCGGGACAGGGGGATTCCGGGGAGCTGTTTTTT. This gives the protein CSGSGQGDSGELFF.

The chain links TRBV30 to TRBJ1-1; 8 bases are a match to TRBD1. V gave up 2 bases and J gave up 4 bases; unmatched junction bases: 3. Germline V gene data show CDR1 as GTSNPN and CDR2 as SVGIG (reference sequence). The CDR3 sequence is 13 residues long. The CDR3 DNA sequence: TGTGCCTGGAGTCGAGACAGGGGCACTGAAGCTTTCTTT. This translates into CAWSRDRGTEAFF.

The rearrangement uses TRBV19 and TRBJ2-7, with TRBD2 matching 7 bases. Losses at the gene ends were 3 bases for V and 3 bases for J; bases not matched to a gene: 14. Looked up from germline, CDR1 is LNHDA and CDR2 is SQIVND (reference sequence). The CDR3 extends over 17 amino acids. CDR3 in DNA: TGTGCCAGTAGTATGCTAACGGCGGGACTACGCATCTACGAGCAGTACTTC. Its protein is CASSMLTAGLRIYEQYF.

The chain links TRBV30 to TRBJ1-1, with D tentatively TRBD1 (6 bases). CDR1 GTSNPN and CDR2 SVGIG come from the germline V gene (reference sequence). This CDR3 contains 15 residues. Trimming cost V 0 bases and J 0 bases, with 11 bases left between them. In nucleotides, the CDR3 is TGTGCCTGGAGTGTGGGGGGCACCCTGAACACTGAAGCTTTCTTT. Translated, it gives CAWSVGGTLNTEAFF.

This chain connects TRBV29-1 to TRBJ2-2, with 9 bases fitting TRBD2. This CDR3 has 18 residues. Germline CDR1 SQVTM, CDR2 ANQGSEA. J was trimmed by 4 bases and V by 4 bases; bases with no gene match: 16. CDR3 protein: CSVGGGVAGVRGTGELFF. The DNA for the CDR3 is TGCAGCGTTGGAGGAGGAGTAGCGGGAGTAAGAGGCACCGGGGAGCTGTTTTTT.

The V and J genes are TRBV19 and TRBJ2-7; 8 nucleotides line up with TRBD1. Trimming took 5 bases from V and 3 from J; bases not matched to a gene: 6. This CDR3 is built from 14 residues. CDR1 and CDR2 from the germline V gene are LNHDA and SQIVND (reference sequence). This CDR3 reads CASSSVTGGYEQYF. The CDR3 DNA follows: TGTGCCAGTAGTTCGGTAACAGGGGGCTACGAGCAGTACTTC.

This clone was found a few times. The rearrangement uses TRBV30 and TRBJ2-2; D is possibly TRBD2 (6 bases). V dropped 2 bases and J dropped 4 bases, with 14 bases sitting between them. The length of the CDR3 is 15 residues. CDR1 is GTSNPN, CDR2 SVGIG, per germline (reference sequence). The CDR3 DNA follows: TGTGCCTGGAGTTTCAACCTAGCGAGCACCGGGGAGCTGTTTTTT. Translation gives CAWSFNLASTGELFF. Based on the CDR3 plus reference TRBV30 and TRBJ2-2, the full variable domain is SQTIHQWPATLVQPVGSPLSLECTVEGTSNPNLYWYRQAAGRGLQLLFYSVGIGQISSEVPQNLSASRPQDRQFILSSKKLLLSDSGFYLCAWSFNLASTGELFFGEGSRLTVL.

V gene TRBV5-5 combines with J gene TRBJ1-1; 7 bases map to TRBD1. The CDR3 length is 14 residues. Trimming cost V 4 bases and J 1 base; bases outside gene matches: 4. CDR1 is SGHKS and CDR2 is YYEKEE in the germline V gene (reference sequence). This CDR3 is CASSPYRGNTEAFF. The CDR3 DNA reads as TGTGCCAGCAGCCCCTACAGGGGGAACACTGAAGCTTTCTTT.

The chain uses TRBV6-2 or TRBV6-3 and TRBJ1-4; 7 bases are shared with TRBD1. The CDR3 contains 13 residues. In germline, CDR1 is MNHEY, CDR2 SVGEGT. Losses at the gene ends were 5 bases for V and 6 bases for J; bases not matched to a gene: 3. The CDR3 nucleotides read TGTGCCAGCAGTGGGGACAGCCATGAAAAACTGTTTTTT. Its protein is CASSGDSHEKLFF.

The table lists this clone with a few counts. The rearrangement links TRBV5-6 to TRBJ1-6; D remains ambiguous. The V gene's germline CDR1 is SGHDT and CDR2 YYEEEE. The CDR3 sequence is 14 residues long. Trimming took 3 bases from V and 5 from J, leaving 9 bases between them. CDR3 in amino acids: CASSWEFDNSPLHF. CDR3 nucleotides: TGTGCCAGCAGCTGGGAGTTTGATAATTCACCCCTCCACTTT. Full variable domain (rest looked up from reference TRBV5-6 and TRBJ1-6): DAGVTQSPTHLIKTRGQQVTLRCSPKSGHDTVSWYQQALGQGPQFIFQYYEEEERQRGNFPDRFSGHQFPNYSSELNVNALLLGDSALYLCASSWEFDNSPLHFGNGTRLTVT.

The rearrangement joins TRBV2 to TRBJ1-1, with 11 bases aligning to TRBD1. Losses at the gene ends were 8 bases for V and 4 bases for J; bases not matched to a gene: 12. This CDR3 spans 16 amino acids. The germline V gene has CDR1 SNHLY and CDR2 FYNNEI. The CDR3 loop reads CASGPGQGVRSTEAFF. DNA for the CDR3: TGTGCCAGCGGCCCGGGACAGGGGGTCAGGAGCACTGAAGCTTTCTTT.

The chain couples TRBV12-3 or TRBV12-4 to TRBJ2-2; D is unclear. Trimming cost V 5 bases and J 6 bases, with 7 bases left between them. This CDR3 is built from 12 residues. The chain's CDR3 is CASSQDSGELFF. The CDR3 DNA follows: TGTGCCAGCAGTCAAGATTCCGGGGAGCTGTTTTTT.

The chain combines TRBV7-9 with TRBJ2-1; TRBD1 agrees at 10 bases. This CDR3 region has 13 residues. Trimming at V came to 2 bases and at J to 14 bases, leaving 6 bases not matched to a gene. Germline CDR1 SEHNR, CDR2 FQNEAQ (reference sequence). The CDR3 protein is CASSLPFGTGEFF. For the CDR3, the DNA is TGTGCCAGCAGCTTACCCTTCGGGACAGGGGAGTTCTTC. Drawing the rest from reference TRBV7-9 and TRBJ2-1, the complete variable domain is DTGVSQNPRHKITKRGQNVTFRCDPISEHNRLYWYRQTLGQGPEFLTYFQNEAQLEKSRLLSDRFSAERPKGSFSTLEIQRTEQGDSAMYLCASSLPFGTGEFFGPGTRLTVL.

The CDR3 DNA reads as TGTGCCAGCAGCCTCGAGGGGGCTTCCTATCAGCCCCAGCATTTT. This encodes CASSLEGASYQPQHF. The chain joins TRBV5-8 to TRBJ1-5, with TRBD1 matching 7 bases. V dropped 4 bases and J dropped 5; count of bases not matched to a gene: 9. The CDR3 length is 15 residues. Looked up from germline, CDR1 is SGHTS and CDR2 is YDEGEE.

This sequence joins TRBV11-3 and TRBJ2-1, with 9 bases that match TRBD2. V lost 8 bases to trimming and J lost 7 bases; unmatched junction nucleotides: 12. The germline V gene encodes CDR1 SGHNT and CDR2 YENEEA. The CDR3 consists of 15 residues. CDR3 sequence reads: CASAQFRGRANEQFF. The CDR3 DNA is TGTGCCAGCGCCCAGTTCCGCGGGAGGGCAAATGAGCAGTTCTTC. The variable domain in full, with the rest retrieved from reference TRBV11-3 and TRBJ2-1, is EAGVVQSPRYKIIEKKQPVAFWCNPISGHNTLYWYLQNLGQGPELLIRYENEEAVDDSQLPKDRFSAERLKGVDSTLKIQPAELGDSAVYLCASAQFRGRANEQFFGPGTRLTVL.

Details on this clone: Germline and junction disagree at one end, which may indicate a read error. Different DNA sequences within this sample yield the same CDR3. The V gene is TRBV11-2, the J gene TRBJ1-1; D is perhaps TRBD1 (5 bases). The CDR3 spans 13 residues. Looked up from germline, CDR1 is SGHAT and CDR2 is FQNNGV. CDR3 in amino acids: CASSLGVNTEAFF. The CDR3 DNA follows: TGTGCCAGCAGTTTAGGGGTGAACACTGAAGCTTTCTTT. The whole variable domain, filled in from reference TRBV11-2 and TRBJ1-1, reads EAGVAQSPRYKIIEKRQSVAFWCNPISGHATLYWYQQILGQGPKLLIQFQNNGVVDDSQLPKDRFSAERLKGVDSTLKIQPAKLEDSAVYLCASSLGVNTEAFFGQGTRLTVV.

This clone came up a few times. V gene TRBV3-1 (or the pseudogene TRBV3-2) combines with J gene TRBJ2-7; no clear D. The CDR3 loop spans 17 amino acids. Germline CDR1 reads LGHDT; CDR2 reads YNNKEL (reference sequence). V was trimmed by 0 bases and J by 0 bases, leaving 15 bases between them. The CDR3 DNA reads as TGTGCCAGCAGCCAAGACCCGCGGCCTAGGAGCTCCTACGAGCAGTACTTC. Its translation is CASSQDPRPRSSYEQYF.

J is TRBJ2-7 and V is TRBV27; D may correspond to TRBD1 or TRBD2 (5 bases each). V was pared by 5 bases and J by 2 bases, with 10 bases between. The CDR3 runs to 13 residues. CDR1 MNHEY and CDR2 SMNVEV come from the germline V gene (reference sequence). The CDR3, as DNA: TGTGCCAGCAGTAAGGGGAGTCCCTACGAGCAGTACTTC. It specifies CASSKGSPYEQYF.